This T cell receptor beta chain was captured by sequencing in a study of human CD8 memory T cell subsets. CDR1 SEHNR and CDR2 FQNEAQ come from the germline V gene (reference sequence). The CDR3 is made up of 12 amino acids. Investigators built TCR beta libraries using UMI-labeled 5' RACE. From the 5' RACE reads, TCRdb lists one entry per CDR3 protein and no DNA. This sample's table reports 15,000 to 20,000 distinct CDR3 sequences. The chain couples TRBV7-9 to TRBJ2-1; no DNA is available, so the TRBD1 call from TCRdb remains unchecked. The specimen was CD8+ stem-like memory T cells (TSCM and TCM) sorted from PBMCs. Subset meaning: stem-like memory CD8 T cells (TSTEM), CCR7+ PD-1- TIGIT-. This clonotype originated in a human donor in good health. CDR3 region: CASSSGGNEQFF. Full variable domain (outside the CDR3, taken from reference TRBV7-9 and TRBJ2-1): DTGVSQNPRHKITKRGQNVTFRCDPISEHNRLYWYRQTLGQGPEFLTYFQNEAQLEKSRLLSDRFSAERPKGSFSTLEIQRTEQGDSAMYLCASSSGGNEQFFGPGTRLTVL.